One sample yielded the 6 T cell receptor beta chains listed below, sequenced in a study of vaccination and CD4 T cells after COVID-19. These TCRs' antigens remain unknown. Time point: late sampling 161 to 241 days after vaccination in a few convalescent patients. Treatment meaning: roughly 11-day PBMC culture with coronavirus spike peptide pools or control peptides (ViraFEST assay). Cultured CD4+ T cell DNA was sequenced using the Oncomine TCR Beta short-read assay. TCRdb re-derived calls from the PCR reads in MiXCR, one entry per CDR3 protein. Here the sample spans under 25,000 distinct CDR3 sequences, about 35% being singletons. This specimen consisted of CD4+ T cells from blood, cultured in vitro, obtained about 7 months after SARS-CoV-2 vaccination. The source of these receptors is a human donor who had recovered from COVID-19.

CDR3 nucleotide sequence: TGCAGTGCTAGAGACCCCAGGGTGAACACCGGGGAGCTGTTTTTT. Translating it yields CSARDPRVNTGELFF. The chain recombines TRBV20-1 with TRBJ2-2, with D maybe TRBD1 (5 bases). Germline-derived CDR1 and CDR2 are DFQATT and SNEGSKA (reference sequence). CDR3 length equals 15 residues. The germline V and J ends were trimmed by 0 bases and 1 base, with 9 bases remaining between them.

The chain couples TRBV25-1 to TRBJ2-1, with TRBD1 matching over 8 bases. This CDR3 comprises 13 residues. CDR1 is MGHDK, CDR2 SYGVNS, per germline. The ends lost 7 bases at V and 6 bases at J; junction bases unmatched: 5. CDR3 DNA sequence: TGTGCCAGCACCGGACAGGGAATCAATGAGCAGTTCTTC. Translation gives CASTGQGINEQFF. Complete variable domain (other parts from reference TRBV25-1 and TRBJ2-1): EADIYQTPRYLVIGTGKKITLECSQTMGHDKMYWYQQDPGMELHLIHYSYGVNSTEKGDLSSESTVSRIRTEHFPLTLESARPSHTSQYLCASTGQGINEQFFGPGTRLTVL.

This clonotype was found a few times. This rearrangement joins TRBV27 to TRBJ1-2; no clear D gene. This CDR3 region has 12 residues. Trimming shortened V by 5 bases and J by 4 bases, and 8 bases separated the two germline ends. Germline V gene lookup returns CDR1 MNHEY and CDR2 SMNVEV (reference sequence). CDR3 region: CASSPVGYGYTF. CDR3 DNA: TGTGCCAGCAGTCCAGTGGGCTATGGCTACACCTTC.

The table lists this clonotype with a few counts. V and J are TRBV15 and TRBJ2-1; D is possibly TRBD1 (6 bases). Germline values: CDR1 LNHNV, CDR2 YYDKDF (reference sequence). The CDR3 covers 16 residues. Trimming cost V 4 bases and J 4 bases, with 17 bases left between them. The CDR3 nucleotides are TGTGCCACCAGCACAAGGGTAGGGGGAAATTACAATGAGCAGTTCTTC. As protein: CATSTRVGGNYNEQFF.

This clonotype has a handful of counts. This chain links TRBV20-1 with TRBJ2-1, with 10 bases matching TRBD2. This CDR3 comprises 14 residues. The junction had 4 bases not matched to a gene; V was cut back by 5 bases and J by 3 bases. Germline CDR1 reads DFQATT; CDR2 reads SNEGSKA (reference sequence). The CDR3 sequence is CSAQPSGSYNEQFF. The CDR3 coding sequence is TGCAGTGCTCAACCTAGCGGGAGCTACAATGAGCAGTTCTTC.

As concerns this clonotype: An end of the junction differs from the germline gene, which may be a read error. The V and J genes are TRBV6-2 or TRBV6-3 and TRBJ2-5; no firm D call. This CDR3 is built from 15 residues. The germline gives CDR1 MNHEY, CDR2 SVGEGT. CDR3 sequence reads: CASSLFSGPQATQYF. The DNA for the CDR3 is TGTGCCAGCAGTCTGTTCTCGGGCCCACAAGCGACCCAGTACTTC.